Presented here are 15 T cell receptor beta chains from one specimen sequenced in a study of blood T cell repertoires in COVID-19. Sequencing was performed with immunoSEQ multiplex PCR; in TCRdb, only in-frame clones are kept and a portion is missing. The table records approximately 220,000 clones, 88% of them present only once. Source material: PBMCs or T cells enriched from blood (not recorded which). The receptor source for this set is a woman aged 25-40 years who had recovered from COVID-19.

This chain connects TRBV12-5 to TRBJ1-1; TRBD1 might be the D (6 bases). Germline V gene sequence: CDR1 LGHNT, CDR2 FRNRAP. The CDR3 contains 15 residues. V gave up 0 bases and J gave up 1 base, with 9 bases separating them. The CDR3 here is CASGLVTGRNTEAFF. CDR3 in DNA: TGTGCTAGTGGTTTGGTAACAGGGCGGAACACTGAAGCTTTCTTT.

The CDR3 reads CASSQRWGLSFQDQYF. The CDR3 coding sequence is TGCGCCAGCAGTCAAAGGTGGGGACTATCCTTTCAGGACCAGTATTTT. The chain couples TRBV4-1 to TRBJ2-3; 7 nucleotides match TRBD2. V lost 6 bases and J lost 12; bases outside the gene matches: 21. This CDR3 is built from 16 residues. CDR1 is MGHRA and CDR2 is YSYEKL in the germline V gene.

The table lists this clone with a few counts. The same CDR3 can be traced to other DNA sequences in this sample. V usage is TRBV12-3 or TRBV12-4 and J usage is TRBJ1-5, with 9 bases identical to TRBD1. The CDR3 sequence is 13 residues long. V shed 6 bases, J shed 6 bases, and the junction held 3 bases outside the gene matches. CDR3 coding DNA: TGTGCCAGCAGCTTGACAGGGGGTCAGCCCCAGCATTTT. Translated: CASSLTGGQPQHF.

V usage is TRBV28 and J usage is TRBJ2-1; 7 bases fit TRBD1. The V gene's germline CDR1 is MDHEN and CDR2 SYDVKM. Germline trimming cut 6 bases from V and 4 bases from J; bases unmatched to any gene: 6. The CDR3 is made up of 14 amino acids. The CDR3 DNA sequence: TGTGCCAGCAGCTCGCCGGGACAGTACAATGAGCAGTTCTTC. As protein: CASSSPGQYNEQFF.

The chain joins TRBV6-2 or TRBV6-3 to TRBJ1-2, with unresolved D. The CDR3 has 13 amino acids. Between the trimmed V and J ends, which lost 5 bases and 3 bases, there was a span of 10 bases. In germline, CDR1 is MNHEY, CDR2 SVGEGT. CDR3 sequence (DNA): TGTGCCAGCAGTGACAACGATGACTATGGCTACACCTTC. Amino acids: CASSDNDDYGYTF.

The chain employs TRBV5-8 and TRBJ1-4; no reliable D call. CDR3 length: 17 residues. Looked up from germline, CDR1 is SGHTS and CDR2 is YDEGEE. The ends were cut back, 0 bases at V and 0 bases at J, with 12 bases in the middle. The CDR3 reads CASSLVFGVTTNEKLFF. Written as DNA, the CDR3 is TGTGCCAGCAGCTTGGTGTTCGGTGTTACAACTAATGAAAAACTGTTTTTT. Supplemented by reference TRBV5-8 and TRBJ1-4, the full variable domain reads EAGVTQSPTHLIKTRGQQATLRCSPISGHTSVYWYQQALGLGLQFLLWYDEGEERNRGNFPPRFSGRQFPNYSSELNVNALELEDSALYLCASSLVFGVTTNEKLFFGSGTQLSVL.

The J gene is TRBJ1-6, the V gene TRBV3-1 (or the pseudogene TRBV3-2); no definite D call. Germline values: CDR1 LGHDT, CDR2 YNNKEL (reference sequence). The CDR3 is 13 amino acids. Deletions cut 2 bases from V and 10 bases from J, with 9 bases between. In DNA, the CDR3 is TGTGCCAGCAGCCAAAGAGGTATATCACCCCTCCACTTT. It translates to CASSQRGISPLHF.

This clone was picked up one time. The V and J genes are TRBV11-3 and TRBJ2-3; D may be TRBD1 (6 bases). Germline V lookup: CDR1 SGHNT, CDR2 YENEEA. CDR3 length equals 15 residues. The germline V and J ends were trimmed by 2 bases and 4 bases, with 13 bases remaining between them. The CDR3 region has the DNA TGTGCCAGCAGCTTATCAGGGGTTCGGGCAGATACGCAGTATTTT. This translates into CASSLSGVRADTQYF.

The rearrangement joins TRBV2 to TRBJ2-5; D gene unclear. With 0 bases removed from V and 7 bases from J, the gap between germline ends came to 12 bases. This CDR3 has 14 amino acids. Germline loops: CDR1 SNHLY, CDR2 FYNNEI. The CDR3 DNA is TGTGCCAGCAGTGAAGCGCTTGGCAGTGGGACCCAGTACTTC. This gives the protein CASSEALGSGTQYF. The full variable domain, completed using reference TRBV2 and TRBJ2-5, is EPEVTQTPSHQVTQMGQEVILRCVPISNHLYFYWYRQILGQKVEFLVSFYNNEISEKSEIFDDQFSVERPDGSNFTLKIRSTKLEDSAMYFCASSEALGSGTQYFGPGTRLLVL.

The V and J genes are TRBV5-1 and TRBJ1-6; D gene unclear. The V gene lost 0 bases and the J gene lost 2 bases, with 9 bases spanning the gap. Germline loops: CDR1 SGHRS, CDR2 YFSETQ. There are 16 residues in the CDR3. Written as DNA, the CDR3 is TGCGCCAGCAGCTTGGATGGTCTAGCCTATAATTCACCCCTCCACTTT. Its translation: CASSLDGLAYNSPLHF.

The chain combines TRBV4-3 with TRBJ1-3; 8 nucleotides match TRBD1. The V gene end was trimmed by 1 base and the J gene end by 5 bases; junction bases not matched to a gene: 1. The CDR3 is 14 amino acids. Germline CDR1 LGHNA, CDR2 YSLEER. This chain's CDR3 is CASSQGQGRNTIYF. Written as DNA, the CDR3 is TGCGCCAGCAGCCAAGGACAGGGGAGAAACACCATATATTTT.

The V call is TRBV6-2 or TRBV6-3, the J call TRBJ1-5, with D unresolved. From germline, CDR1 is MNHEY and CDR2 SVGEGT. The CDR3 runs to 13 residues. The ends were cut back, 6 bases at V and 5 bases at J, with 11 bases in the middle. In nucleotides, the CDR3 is TGTGCCAGCAGCCTAACAATCTATCAGCCCCAGCATTTT. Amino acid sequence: CASSLTIYQPQHF.

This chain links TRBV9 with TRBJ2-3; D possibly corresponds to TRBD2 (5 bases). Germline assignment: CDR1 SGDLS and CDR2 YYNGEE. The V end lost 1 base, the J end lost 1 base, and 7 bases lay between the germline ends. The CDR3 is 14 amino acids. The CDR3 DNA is TGTGCCAGCAGCGTACGAGCGGGCACAGATACGCAGTATTTT. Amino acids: CASSVRAGTDTQYF.

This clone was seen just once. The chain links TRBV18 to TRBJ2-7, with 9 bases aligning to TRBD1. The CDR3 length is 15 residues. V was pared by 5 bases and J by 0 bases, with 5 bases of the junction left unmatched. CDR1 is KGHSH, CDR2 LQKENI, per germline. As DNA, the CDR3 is TGTGCCAGCTCAGGGGGACAGGGCAGCTCCTACGAGCAGTACTTC. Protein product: CASSGGQGSSYEQYF.

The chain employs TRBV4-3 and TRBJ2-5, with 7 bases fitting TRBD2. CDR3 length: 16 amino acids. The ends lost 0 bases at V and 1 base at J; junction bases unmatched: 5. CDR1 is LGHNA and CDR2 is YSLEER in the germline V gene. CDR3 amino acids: CASSQEPSGSQETQYF. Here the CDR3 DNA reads TGCGCCAGCAGCCAAGAGCCTAGCGGATCCCAAGAGACCCAGTACTTC.